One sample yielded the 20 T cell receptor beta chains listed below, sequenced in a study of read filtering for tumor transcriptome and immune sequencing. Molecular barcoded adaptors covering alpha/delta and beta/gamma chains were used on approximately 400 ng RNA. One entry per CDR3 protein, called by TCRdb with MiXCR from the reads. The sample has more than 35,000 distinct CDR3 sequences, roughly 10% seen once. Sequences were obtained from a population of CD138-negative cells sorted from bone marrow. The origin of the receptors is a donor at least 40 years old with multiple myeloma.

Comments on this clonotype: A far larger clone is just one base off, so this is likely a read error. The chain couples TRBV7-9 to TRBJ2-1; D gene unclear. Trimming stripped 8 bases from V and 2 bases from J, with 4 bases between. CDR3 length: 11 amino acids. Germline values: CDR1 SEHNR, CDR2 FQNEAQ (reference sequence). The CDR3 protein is CASGTYNEQFF. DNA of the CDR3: TGTGCCAGCGGAACCTACAATGAGCAGTTCTTC.

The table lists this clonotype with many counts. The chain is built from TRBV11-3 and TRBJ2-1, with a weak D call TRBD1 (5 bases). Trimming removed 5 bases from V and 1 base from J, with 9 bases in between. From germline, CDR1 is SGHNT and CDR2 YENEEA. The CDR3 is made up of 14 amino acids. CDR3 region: CASSGAGSYNEQFF. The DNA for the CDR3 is TGTGCCAGCAGCGGGGCAGGTTCCTACAATGAGCAGTTCTTC.

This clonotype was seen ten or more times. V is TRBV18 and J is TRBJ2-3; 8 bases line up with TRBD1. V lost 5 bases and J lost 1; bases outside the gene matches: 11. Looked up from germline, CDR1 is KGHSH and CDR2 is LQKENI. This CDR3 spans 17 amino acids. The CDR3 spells CASSTGSPGQGTDTQYF. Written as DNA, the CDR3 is TGTGCCAGCTCAACAGGCTCACCGGGACAGGGCACAGATACGCAGTATTTT.

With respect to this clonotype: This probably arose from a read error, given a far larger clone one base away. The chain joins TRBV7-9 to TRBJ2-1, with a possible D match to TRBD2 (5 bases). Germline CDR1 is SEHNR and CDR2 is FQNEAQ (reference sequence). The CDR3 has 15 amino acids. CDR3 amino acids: CASSLGASLYKEQFF. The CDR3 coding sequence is TGTGCCAGCAGCCTGGGAGCCAGCCTTTACAAAGAGCAGTTCTTC.

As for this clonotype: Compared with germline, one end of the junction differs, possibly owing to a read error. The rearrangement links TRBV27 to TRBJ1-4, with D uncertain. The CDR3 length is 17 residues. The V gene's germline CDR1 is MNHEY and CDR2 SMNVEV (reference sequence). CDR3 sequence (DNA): TGTGCCAGCAGTTTACGTGGTTACGACGCCTTTAATGGAAAACTGTTTTTT. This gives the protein CASSLRGYDAFNGKLFF.

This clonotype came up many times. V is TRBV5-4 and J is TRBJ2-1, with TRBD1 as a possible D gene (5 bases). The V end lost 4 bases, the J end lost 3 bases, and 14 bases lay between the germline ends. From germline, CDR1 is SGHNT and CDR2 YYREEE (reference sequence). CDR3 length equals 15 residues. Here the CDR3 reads CASSPGSADYNEQFF. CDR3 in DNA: TGTGCCAGCAGCCCAGGGTCGGCAGACTACAATGAGCAGTTCTTC. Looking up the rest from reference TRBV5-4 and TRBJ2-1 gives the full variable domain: ETGVTQSPTHLIKTRGQQVTLRCSSQSGHNTVSWYQQALGQGPQFIFQYYREEENGRGNFPPRFSGLQFPNYSSELNVNALELDDSALYLCASSPGSADYNEQFFGPGTRLTVL.

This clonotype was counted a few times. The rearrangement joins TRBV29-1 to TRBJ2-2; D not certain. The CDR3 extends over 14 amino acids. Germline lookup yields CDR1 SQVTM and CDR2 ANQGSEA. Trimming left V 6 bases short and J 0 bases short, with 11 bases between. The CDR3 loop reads CSVPGLPNTGELFF. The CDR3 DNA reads TGCAGCGTCCCCGGTCTACCGAACACCGGGGAGCTGTTTTTT.

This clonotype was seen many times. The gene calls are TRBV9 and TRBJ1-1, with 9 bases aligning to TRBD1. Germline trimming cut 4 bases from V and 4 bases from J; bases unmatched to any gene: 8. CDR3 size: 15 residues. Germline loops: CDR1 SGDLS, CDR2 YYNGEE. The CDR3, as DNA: TGTGCCAGCAGCTCGCACAGGGGGCTGGGCACTGAAGCTTTCTTT. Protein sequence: CASSSHRGLGTEAFF.

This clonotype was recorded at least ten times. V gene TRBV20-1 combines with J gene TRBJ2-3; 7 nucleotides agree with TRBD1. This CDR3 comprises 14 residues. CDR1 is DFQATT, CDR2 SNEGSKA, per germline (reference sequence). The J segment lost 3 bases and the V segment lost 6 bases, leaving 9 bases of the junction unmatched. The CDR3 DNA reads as TGCAGTGCCCCCGGGACAGCAGGAACAGATACGCAGTATTTT. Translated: CSAPGTAGTDTQYF.

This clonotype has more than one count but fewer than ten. For the CDR3, the DNA is TGTGCCAGCAGTGGGACTAGCGGCTACAATGAGCAGTTCTTC. As protein: CASSGTSGYNEQFF. The J gene is TRBJ2-1, the V gene TRBV6-6, with 11 positions matching TRBD2. V trimming: 5 bases; J trimming: 3 bases; junction bases outside the gene matches: 0. The CDR3 sequence is 14 residues long. CDR1 and CDR2 from the germline V gene are MNHNY and SVGAGI (reference sequence).

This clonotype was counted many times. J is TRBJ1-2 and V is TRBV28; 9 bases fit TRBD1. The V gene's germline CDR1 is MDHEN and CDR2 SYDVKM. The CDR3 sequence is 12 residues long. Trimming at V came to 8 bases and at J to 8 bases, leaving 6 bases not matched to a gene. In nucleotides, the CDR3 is TGTGCCAGCGAAGGGACAGGGAAGGGCTACACCTTC. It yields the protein CASEGTGKGYTF.

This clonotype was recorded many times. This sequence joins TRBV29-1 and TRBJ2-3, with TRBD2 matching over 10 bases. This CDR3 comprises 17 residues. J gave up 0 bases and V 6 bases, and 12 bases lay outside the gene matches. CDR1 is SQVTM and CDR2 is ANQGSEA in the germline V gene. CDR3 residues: CSVLIASGGSSTDTQYF. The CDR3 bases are TGCAGCGTGCTAATTGCTAGCGGGGGTTCTAGCACAGATACGCAGTATTTT.

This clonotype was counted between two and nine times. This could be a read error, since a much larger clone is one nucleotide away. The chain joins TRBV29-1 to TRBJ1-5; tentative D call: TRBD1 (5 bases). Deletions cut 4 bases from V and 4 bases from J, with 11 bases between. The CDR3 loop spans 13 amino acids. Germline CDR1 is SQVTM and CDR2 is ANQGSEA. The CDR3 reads CSVGAGFNQPQHF. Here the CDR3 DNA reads TGCAGCGTTGGAGCAGGGTTTAATCAGCCCCAGCATTTT.

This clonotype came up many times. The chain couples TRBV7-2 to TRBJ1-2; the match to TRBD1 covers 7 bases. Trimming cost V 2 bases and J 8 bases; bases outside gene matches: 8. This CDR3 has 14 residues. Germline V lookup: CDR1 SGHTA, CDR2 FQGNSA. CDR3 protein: CASSLLTGARGYTF. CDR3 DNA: TGTGCCAGCAGCTTACTAACAGGGGCTCGCGGCTACACCTTC.

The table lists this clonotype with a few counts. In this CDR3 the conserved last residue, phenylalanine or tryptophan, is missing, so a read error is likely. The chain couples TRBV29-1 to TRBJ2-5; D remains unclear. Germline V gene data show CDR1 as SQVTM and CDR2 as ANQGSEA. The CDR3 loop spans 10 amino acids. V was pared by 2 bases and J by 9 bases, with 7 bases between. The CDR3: CSVETPAQYS. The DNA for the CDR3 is TGCAGCGTTGAAACACCCGCCCAGTACTCC.

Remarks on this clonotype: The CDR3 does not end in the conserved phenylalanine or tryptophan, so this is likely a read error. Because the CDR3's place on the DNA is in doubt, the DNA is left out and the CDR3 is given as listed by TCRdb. The CDR3 sequence is CSAREETNYGYAL. The V gene is TRBV20-1, the J gene TRBJ1-2. Counting both end residues, the CDR3 totals 13 amino acids. Germline CDR1 reads DFQATT; CDR2 reads SNEGSKA (reference sequence).

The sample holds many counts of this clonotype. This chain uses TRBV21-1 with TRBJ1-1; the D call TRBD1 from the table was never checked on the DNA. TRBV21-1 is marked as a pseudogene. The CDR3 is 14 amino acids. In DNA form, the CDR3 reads TGTGCCAGCAGCTTCCGGGGGCTAGACACTGAAGCTTTCTTT. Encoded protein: CASSFRGLDTEAFF.

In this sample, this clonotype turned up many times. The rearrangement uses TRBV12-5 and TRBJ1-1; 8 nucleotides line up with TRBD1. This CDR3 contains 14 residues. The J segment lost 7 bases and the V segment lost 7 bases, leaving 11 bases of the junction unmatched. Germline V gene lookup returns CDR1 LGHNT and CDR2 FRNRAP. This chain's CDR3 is CASAQSDRDYEAFF. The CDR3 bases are TGTGCTAGTGCCCAATCGGACAGGGACTATGAAGCTTTCTTT.

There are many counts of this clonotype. Here the CDR3 reads CASRSRMQEPYGYTF. CDR3 in DNA: TGTGCAAGTCGCTCACGGATGCAGGAACCCTATGGCTACACCTTC. J is TRBJ1-2 and V is TRBV12-2. TRBV12-2 is a pseudogene segment. This CDR3 spans 15 amino acids.

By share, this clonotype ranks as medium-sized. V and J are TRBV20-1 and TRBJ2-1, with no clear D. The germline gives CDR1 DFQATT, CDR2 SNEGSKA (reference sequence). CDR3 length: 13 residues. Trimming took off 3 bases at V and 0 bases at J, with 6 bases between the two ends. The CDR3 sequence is CSARESSYNEQFF. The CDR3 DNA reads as TGCAGTGCTAGGGAGAGCTCCTACAATGAGCAGTTCTTC.